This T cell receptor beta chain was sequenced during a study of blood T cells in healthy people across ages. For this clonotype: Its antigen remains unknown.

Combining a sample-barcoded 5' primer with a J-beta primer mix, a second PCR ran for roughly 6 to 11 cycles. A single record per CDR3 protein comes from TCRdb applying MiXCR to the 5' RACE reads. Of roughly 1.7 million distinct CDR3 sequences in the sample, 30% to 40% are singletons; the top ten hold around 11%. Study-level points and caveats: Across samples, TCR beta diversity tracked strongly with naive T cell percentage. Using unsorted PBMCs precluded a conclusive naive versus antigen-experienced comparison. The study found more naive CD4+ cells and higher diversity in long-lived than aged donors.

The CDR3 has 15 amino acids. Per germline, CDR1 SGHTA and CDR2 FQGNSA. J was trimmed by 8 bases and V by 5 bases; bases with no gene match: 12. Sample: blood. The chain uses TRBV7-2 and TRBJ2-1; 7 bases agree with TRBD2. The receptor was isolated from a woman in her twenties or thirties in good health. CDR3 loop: CASSLSRGVADEQFF. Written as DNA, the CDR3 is TGTGCCAGCAGCCTCAGCCGGGGGGTAGCCGATGAGCAGTTCTTC.